A selection of T cell receptor beta chains follows, all from one sample in a study of blood T cell repertoires in COVID-19. Profiling relied on immunoSEQ multiplex PCR, and the TCRdb table lists in-frame clones only, not all of them. Here the sample spans 95,000 to 110,000 clones, approximately 88% being singletons. The sample taken for sequencing was peripheral blood. These receptors all come from a middle-aged man with active or convalescent COVID-19. Both conserved end residues are trimmed from each CDR3. Each record gives: clone size, J gene, V gene, CDR3 protein. Clone size, where shown, is once, few, many, or a class for clones that have expanded.

>once|TRBJ1-5|TRBV7-8
ASSLGSGEDQPQH
>-|TRBJ2-1|TRBV7-8
ASTQREGLGPYNEQF
>-|TRBJ2-1|TRBV18
ASYRQADTSLGQF
>-|TRBJ2-3|TRBV6-5
ASKPGQSTDTQY
>few|TRBJ2-7|TRBV2
ASSEFDRGHEQY
>-|TRBJ1-2|TRBV27
ASCRQGRGGGYT
>once|TRBJ2-2|TRBV9
ASSVGVGGPGELF
>-|TRBJ1-1|TRBV4-1
ASSQLGGNTEAF
>-|TRBJ2-1|TRBV18
ASSKRLDEQF
>-|TRBJ1-6|TRBV21-1
ASSKGGELYSPLH
>-|TRBJ1-1|TRBV28
ASSSLGGTGRNTEAF
>-|TRBJ1-2|TRBV18
ASSPPGSGDYT
>few|TRBJ2-2|TRBV6-4
ASSVASGNTGELF
>-|TRBJ2-2|TRBV4-1
ASSRTGFNGGELF
>-|TRBJ2-3|TRBV4-2
ASSQVRDHRTDTQY
>-|TRBJ2-1|TRBV19
ASSIYQGSGNEQF
>-|TRBJ2-1|TRBV7-2
ASSLGETGWRAEQF
>-|TRBJ1-2|TRBV24-1
ATSDFSGYT
>-|TRBJ1-1|TRBV5-6
ASSYGEGGLAF
>-|TRBJ1-4|TRBV7-6
ASSRLQGDREKLF
>-|TRBJ1-1|TRBV3-1/TRBV3-2
ASSQVGGVGTEAF
>-|TRBJ2-2|TRBV6-5
ASRFNLGGHGELF
>-|TRBJ2-4|TRBV5-8
ASSLGRPGNIQY
>-|TRBJ2-3|TRBV14
ASSPGGSGTRTADTQY
>-|TRBJ1-5|TRBV5-6
ASSLNRGDNSNQPQH
>-|TRBJ1-6|TRBV3-1/TRBV3-2
ASSQGLSFNSPLH
>-|TRBJ2-1|TRBV27
ASSLFEGGYNEQF
>-|TRBJ2-5|TRBV18
ASSPRRGETQY
>-|TRBJ1-2|TRBV9
ASSVAAGGDYGYT
>-|TRBJ2-5|TRBV11-3
ASSAGSTETQY
>once|TRBJ2-1|TRBV6-5
ASSRTSYNEQF
>-|TRBJ1-5|TRBV10-2
ASRRVVGNQPQH
>few|TRBJ1-5|TRBV2
ASSVDRGNQPQH
>-|TRBJ2-7|TRBV30
AWSVNGGSYEQY
>-|TRBJ1-1|TRBV30
AWRGRAITEAF
>-|TRBJ1-4|TRBV6-6
ASSYRGSEKLF
>-|TRBJ1-1|TRBV27
ASRYKLNTEAF
>-|TRBJ2-7|TRBV11-2
ASSSTSGVIEQY
>-|TRBJ1-3|TRBV28
AIQGQYGNTIY
>few|TRBJ2-7|TRBV19
ASSIEASGRNSYEQY
>few|TRBJ2-7|TRBV6-1
ASSERVPIHPY
>-|TRBJ2-7|TRBV27
ASSQTYRDRNDEQY
>-|TRBJ2-1|TRBV12-5
ASGLGTTYNEQF
>-|TRBJ1-2|TRBV19
ASSIDPPGSSDGYT
>few|TRBJ2-7|TRBV27
AAGDSPYEQY
>-|TRBJ1-2|TRBV24-1
ATSSTANYGYT
>-|TRBJ2-7|TRBV7-2
ASSSSGRAREQY
>-|TRBJ2-1|TRBV20-1
SASLASGRSYNEQF
>-|TRBJ2-1|TRBV6-5
ASSYSMSSGINEQF
>-|TRBJ1-3|TRBV30
AWNSNSGNTIY
>-|TRBJ1-3|TRBV2
ASSEAGGQESSGNTIY
>-|TRBJ1-3|TRBV9
ASSSTTGVSSGNTIY
>-|TRBJ1-4|TRBV7-6
ASSPSSLGQDEKLF
>-|TRBJ1-2|TRBV30
AWSPSDRAYGYT
>-|TRBJ2-7|TRBV19
ASSMRRENYEQY
>-|TRBJ2-3|TRBV28
ASSSLAGSSDTQY
>-|TRBJ1-2|TRBV24-1
ATSDYDTNYGYT